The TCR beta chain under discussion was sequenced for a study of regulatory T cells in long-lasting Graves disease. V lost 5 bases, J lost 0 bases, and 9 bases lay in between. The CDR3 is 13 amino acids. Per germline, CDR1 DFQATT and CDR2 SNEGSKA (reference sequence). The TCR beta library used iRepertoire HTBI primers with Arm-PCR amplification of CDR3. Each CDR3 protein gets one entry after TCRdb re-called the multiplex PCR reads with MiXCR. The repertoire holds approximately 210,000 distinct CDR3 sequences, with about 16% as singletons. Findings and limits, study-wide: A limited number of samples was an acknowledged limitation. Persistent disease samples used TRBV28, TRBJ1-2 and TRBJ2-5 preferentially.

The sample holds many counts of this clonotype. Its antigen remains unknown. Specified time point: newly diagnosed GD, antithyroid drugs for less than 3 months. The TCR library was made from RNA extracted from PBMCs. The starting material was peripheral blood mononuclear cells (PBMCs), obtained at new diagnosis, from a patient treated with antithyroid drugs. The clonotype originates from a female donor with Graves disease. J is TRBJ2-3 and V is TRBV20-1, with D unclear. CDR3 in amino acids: CSADGGSTDTQYF. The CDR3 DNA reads TGCAGTGCTGACGGCGGTAGCACAGATACGCAGTATTTT.